This T cell receptor (beta chain) is from a study of blood T cell repertoires in COVID-19. Study-level background: Acute and convalescent COVID-19 samples came from the United States, Italy and Spain. Nucleic acid was either cDNA or gDNA, and it came from T cells, B-cell-depleted T cells, or PBMCs.

Assay: immunoSEQ multiplex PCR; the TCRdb copy retains only in-frame clones and omits some. Of 75,000 or so clones in the sample, approximately 78% are singletons; the top ten hold 30% to 45%. The CDR3 covers 12 residues. Per the germline V gene, CDR1 is SNHLY and CDR2 is FYNNEI. V dropped 6 bases and J dropped 3 bases, with 5 bases sitting between them. The TCR was taken from a woman between 65 and 79 years old with acute or convalescent COVID-19. The chain employs TRBV2 and TRBJ1-4; D is undetermined. Sequencing was carried out using peripheral blood. CDR3 sequence: CASSPANEKLFF. The CDR3 bases are TGTGCCAGCAGCCCCGCTAATGAAAAACTGTTTTTT.